The present T cell receptor (beta chain) was sequenced within a study of cytomegalovirus exposure and HLA in healthy donors. V lost 6 bases and J 2 bases, leaving 15 bases between the germline ends. Germline CDR1 SNHLY, CDR2 FYNNEI. CDR3 length: 15 amino acids. This clone was found a few times. The primer mix had 60 Vbeta and 13 Jbeta primers. Method: immunoSEQ multiplex PCR; TCRdb's copy keeps in-frame clones and lacks some. The sample carries about 180,000 clones, about 78% recorded once. Sequencing was carried out using PBMCs. The TCR comes from a man in his fifties or sixties in good health and CMV-seronegative. The V call is TRBV2, the J call TRBJ2-3, with D perhaps matching TRBD2 (6 bases). CDR3 residues: CASRRDSPSTDTQYF. DNA for the CDR3: TGTGCCAGCAGACGGGACTCCCCCTCCACAGATACGCAGTATTTT. Full variable domain (rest looked up from reference TRBV2 and TRBJ2-3): EPEVTQTPSHQVTQMGQEVILRCVPISNHLYFYWYRQILGQKVEFLVSFYNNEISEKSEIFDDQFSVERPDGSNFTLKIRSTKLEDSAMYFCASRRDSPSTDTQYFGPGTRLTVL.